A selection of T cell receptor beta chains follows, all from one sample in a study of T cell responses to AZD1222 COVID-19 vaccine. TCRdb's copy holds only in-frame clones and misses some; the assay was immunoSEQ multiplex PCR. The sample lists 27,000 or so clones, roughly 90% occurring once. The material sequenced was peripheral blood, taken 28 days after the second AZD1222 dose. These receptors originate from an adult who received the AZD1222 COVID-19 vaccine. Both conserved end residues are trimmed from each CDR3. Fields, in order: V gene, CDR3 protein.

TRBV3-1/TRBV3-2 ASSQGIPSSYNEQF
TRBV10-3 AISESTRDQPQH
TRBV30 AWSAGLYGYT
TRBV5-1 ASSLAPDNGNTIY
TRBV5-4 ASSPGGATNTGELF
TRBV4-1 ASSHGDRVWSNEQF
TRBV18 ASSPQKNTEAF
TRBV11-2 ASSSDGNTEAF
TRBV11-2 ASSLRENTEAF
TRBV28 ASSFDPANRGNYNSPLH
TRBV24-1 ATSYAGGHYNEQF
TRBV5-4 ASSFRPLTVNTEAF
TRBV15 ATSRDRLRYSNQPQH